The T cell receptor beta chain under discussion was sequenced for a study of T-cell reconstitution after alpha-beta-depleted transplantation in children. Unique molecular identifiers were built into the TCRbeta library. MiXCR was run by TCRdb on the PCR reads, yielding one entry per CDR3 protein. The profile shows some 600,000 distinct CDR3 sequences, 10% to 15% of them singletons. This clonotype was observed at least ten times. This receptor was taken from a male patient aged 5 to 17 who had a stem cell transplant for acute myeloid leukemia, so the T cells may come from the graft donor. The input for sequencing was PBMCs, mostly from graft donor cells, taken 360 days after TCRalphabeta/CD19-depleted stem cell transplant.

DNA for the CDR3: TGTGCCAGCGGCGGGACTAGCGGGACTCGACCATATCTTTCCTACGAGCAGTACTTC. Amino acids: CASGGTSGTRPYLSYEQYF. The chain uses TRBV28 and TRBJ2-7; 13 positions agree with TRBD2. Germline V gene lookup returns CDR1 MDHEN and CDR2 SYDVKM. V dropped 8 bases and J dropped 1; count of bases not matched to a gene: 17. This CDR3 region has 19 residues.